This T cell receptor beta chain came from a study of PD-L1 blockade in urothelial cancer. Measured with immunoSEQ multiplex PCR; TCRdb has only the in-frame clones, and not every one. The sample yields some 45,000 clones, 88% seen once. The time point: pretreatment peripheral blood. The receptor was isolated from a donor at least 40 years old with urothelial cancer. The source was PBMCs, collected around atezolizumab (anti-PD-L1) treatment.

The CDR3 coding sequence is TGTGCCAGCAGCACCCTCACAGAGACCTATGGCTACACCTTC. Amino acids: CASSTLTETYGYTF. This chain connects TRBV2 to TRBJ1-2; D is uncertain. The CDR3 length is 14 residues. V lost 6 bases and J 4 bases, leaving 15 bases between the germline ends. Germline V gene sequence: CDR1 SNHLY, CDR2 FYNNEI.